This TCR beta chain came from a study of blood T cell repertoires in COVID-19. Across the whole study: PBMCs, B-cell-depleted T cells, or T cells provided the cDNA or gDNA that made up the material.

The CDR3 contains 16 residues. Germline CDR1 is SGHDT and CDR2 is YYEEEE. V dropped 4 bases and J dropped 5; count of bases not matched to a gene: 12. Here immunoSEQ multiplex PCR was the method, and the copy in TCRdb shows in-frame clones only, minus some. The table shows roughly 120,000 clones, with more than 75% occurring only once. The V call is TRBV5-6, the J call TRBJ2-5, with 9 bases matching TRBD1. The receptor was derived from a man aged 35 to 55 with acute or convalescent COVID-19. Source material: peripheral blood. The CDR3 region is CASSLRTGVKEETQYF. Here the CDR3 DNA reads TGTGCCAGCAGCCTTCGGACAGGGGTCAAGGAGGAGACCCAGTACTTC.